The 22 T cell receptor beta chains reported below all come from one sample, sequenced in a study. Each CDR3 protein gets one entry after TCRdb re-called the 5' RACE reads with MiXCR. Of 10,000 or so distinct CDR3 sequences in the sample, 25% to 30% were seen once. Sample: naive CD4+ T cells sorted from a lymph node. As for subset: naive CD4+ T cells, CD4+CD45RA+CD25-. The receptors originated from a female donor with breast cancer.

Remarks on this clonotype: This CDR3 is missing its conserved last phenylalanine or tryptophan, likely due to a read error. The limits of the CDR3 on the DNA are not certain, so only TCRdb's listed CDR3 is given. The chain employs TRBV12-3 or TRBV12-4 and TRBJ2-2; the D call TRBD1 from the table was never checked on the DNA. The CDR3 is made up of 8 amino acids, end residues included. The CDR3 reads CASSFVGV.

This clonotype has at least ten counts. The CDR3 is CASSPPGFSGKTQYF. The CDR3 DNA reads TGTGCCAGCAGCCCCCCGGGATTTAGTGGAAAGACCCAGTACTTC. The rearrangement uses TRBV6-2 or TRBV6-3 and TRBJ2-5; the D gene is possibly TRBD2 (5 bases). CDR3 size: 15 residues. V lost 6 bases to trimming and J lost 6 bases, with 20 bases between them. Germline values: CDR1 MNHEY, CDR2 SVGEGT.

This CDR3 is CASSRRDRGSYTF. The CDR3 DNA is TGTGCCAGCAGCCGCCGGGACAGGGGGTCTTACACCTTC. This sequence joins TRBV7-9 and TRBJ1-2, with TRBD1 matching over 11 bases. The CDR3 consists of 13 residues. CDR1 SEHNR and CDR2 FQNEAQ come from the germline V gene (reference sequence). V lost 5 bases and J lost 11; bases outside the gene matches: 7.

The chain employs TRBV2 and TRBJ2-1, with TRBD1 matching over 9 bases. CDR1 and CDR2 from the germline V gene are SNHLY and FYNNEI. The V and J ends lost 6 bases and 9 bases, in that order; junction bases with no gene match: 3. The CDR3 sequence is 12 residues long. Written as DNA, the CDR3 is TGTGCCAGCAGAACAGGGGGCGGTGAGCAGTTCTTC. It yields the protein CASRTGGGEQFF.

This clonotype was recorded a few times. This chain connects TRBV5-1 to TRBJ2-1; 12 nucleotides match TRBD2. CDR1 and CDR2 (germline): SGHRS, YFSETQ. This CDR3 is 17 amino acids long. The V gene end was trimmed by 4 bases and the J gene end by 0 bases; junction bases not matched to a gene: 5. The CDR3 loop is CASSILAGGSSYNEQFF. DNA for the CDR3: TGCGCCAGCAGCATCCTAGCGGGAGGGAGCTCCTACAATGAGCAGTTCTTC.

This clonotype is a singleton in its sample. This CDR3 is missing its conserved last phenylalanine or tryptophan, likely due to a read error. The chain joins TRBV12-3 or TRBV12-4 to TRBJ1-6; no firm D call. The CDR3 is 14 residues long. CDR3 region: CARSSPPRGSPLHC. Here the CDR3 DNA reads TGTGCCAGAAGTTCCCCTCCGCGCGGGTCACCCCTCCACTGT.

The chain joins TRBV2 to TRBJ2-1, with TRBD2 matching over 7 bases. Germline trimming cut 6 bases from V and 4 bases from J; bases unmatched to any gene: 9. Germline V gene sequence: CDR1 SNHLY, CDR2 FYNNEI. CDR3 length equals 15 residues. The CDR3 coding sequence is TGTGCCAGCAGAGAGCGGGACGAGGGATACAATGAGCAGTTCTTC. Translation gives CASRERDEGYNEQFF.

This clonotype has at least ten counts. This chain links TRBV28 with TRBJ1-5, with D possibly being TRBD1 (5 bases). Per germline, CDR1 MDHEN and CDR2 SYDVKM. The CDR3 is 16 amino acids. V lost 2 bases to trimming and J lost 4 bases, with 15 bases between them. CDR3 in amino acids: CASSLAGAGRNQPQHF. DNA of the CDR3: TGTGCCAGCAGTTTAGCCGGGGCGGGGCGAAATCAGCCCCAGCATTTT.

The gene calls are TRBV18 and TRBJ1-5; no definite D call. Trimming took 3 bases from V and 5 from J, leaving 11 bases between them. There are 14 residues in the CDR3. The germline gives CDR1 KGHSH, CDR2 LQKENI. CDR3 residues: CASSPNVGYQPQHF. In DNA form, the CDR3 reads TGTGCCAGCTCACCGAACGTCGGTTATCAGCCCCAGCATTTT.

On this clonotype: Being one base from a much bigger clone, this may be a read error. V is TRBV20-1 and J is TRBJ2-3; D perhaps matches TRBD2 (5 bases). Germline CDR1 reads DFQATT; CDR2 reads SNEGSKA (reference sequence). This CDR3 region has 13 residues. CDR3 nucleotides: TGCAGTGCTGTAGCGTTTAGCACAGATTCGCAGTATTTT. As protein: CSAVAFSTDSQYF.

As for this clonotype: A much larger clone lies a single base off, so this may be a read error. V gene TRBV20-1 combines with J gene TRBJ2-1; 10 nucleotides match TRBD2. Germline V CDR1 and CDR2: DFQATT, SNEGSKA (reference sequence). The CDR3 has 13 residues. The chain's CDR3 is CSAGKSGGDEQLF. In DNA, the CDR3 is TGCAGTGCTGGAAAAAGCGGGGGGGATGAGCAGCTCTTC.

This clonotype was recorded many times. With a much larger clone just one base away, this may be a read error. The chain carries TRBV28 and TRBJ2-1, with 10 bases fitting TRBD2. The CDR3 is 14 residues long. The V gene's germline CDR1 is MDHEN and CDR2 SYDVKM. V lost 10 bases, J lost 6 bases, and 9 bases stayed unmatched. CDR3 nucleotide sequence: TGTGCCACCACGAGCGGGAGGGCGTTCAATGAGCAGTTCTTC. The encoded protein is CATTSGRAFNEQFF.

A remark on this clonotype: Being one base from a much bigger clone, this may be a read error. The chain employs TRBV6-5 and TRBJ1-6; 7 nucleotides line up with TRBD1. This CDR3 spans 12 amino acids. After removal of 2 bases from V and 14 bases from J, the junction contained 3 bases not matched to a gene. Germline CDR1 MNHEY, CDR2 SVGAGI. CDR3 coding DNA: TGTGCCAGCAGTTACCGACAGGGAGCCCTCCACTTT. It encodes CASSYRQGALHF.

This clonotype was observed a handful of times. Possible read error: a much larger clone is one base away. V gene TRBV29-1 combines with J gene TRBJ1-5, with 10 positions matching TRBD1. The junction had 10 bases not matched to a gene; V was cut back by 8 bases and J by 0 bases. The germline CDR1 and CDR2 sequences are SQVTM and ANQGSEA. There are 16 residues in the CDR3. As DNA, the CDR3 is TGCAGCCCTAGGGGACAGGGGCTGGATAGCAATCAGCCCCAGCATTTT. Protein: CSPRGQGLDSNQPQHF.

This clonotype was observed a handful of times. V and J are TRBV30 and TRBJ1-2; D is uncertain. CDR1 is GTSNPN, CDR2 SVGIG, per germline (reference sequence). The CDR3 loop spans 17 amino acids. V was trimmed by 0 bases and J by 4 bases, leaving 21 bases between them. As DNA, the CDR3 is TGTGCCTGGAGTGTGACATGGCAGAACTACAACCTCTATGGCTACACCTTC. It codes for CAWSVTWQNYNLYGYTF. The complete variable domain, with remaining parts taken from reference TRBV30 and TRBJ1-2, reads SQTIHQWPATLVQPVGSPLSLECTVEGTSNPNLYWYRQAAGRGLQLLFYSVGIGQISSEVPQNLSASRPQDRQFILSSKKLLLSDSGFYLCAWSVTWQNYNLYGYTFGSGTRLTVV.

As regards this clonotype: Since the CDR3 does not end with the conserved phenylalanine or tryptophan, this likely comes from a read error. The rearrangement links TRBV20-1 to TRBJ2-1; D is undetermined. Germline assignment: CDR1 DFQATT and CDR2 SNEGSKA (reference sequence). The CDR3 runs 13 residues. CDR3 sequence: CSARDGLYKEQFV. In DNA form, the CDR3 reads TGCAGTGCTAGAGATGGCCTCTACAAGGAGCAGTTCGTC.

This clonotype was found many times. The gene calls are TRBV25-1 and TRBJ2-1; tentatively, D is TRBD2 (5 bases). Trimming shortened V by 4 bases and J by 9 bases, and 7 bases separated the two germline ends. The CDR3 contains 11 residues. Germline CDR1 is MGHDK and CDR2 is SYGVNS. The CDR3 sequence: CASSARGEQFF. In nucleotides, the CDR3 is TGTGCCAGCAGTGCCCGGGGTGAGCAGTTCTTC. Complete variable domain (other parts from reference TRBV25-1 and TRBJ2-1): EADIYQTPRYLVIGTGKKITLECSQTMGHDKMYWYQQDPGMELHLIHYSYGVNSTEKGDLSSESTVSRIRTEHFPLTLESARPSHTSQYLCASSARGEQFFGPGTRLTVL.

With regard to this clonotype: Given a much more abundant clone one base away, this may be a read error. Here the CDR3 reads CSARWQDYYGYTF. The DNA of the CDR3 is TGCAGTGCTAGGTGGCAAGACTACTATGGCTACACCTTC. The chain has TRBV20-1 and TRBJ1-2, with D unresolved. Germline CDR1 DFQATT, CDR2 SNEGSKA (reference sequence). V shed 3 bases and J shed 3 bases, with 11 bases lying between them. CDR3 length equals 13 residues.

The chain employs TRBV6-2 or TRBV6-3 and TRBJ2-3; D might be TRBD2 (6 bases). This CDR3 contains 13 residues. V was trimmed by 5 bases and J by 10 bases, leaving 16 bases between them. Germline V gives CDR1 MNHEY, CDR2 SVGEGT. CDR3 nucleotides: TGTGCCAGCAGTAGTCCCATGACTAGTCCGCAGTATTTT. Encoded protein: CASSSPMTSPQYF.

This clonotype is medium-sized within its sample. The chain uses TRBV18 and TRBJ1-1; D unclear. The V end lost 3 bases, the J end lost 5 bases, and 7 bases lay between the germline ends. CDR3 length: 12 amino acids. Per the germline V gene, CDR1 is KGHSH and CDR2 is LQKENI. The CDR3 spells CASSPGETEAFF. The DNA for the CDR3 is TGTGCCAGCTCACCCGGAGAAACTGAAGCTTTCTTT.

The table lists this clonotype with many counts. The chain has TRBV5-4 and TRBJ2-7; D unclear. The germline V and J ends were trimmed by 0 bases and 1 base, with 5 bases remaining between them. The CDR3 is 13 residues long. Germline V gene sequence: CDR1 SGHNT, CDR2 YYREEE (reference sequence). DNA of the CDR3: TGTGCCAGCAGCTTGGGGCAGTCCTACGAGCAGTACTTC. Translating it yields CASSLGQSYEQYF.

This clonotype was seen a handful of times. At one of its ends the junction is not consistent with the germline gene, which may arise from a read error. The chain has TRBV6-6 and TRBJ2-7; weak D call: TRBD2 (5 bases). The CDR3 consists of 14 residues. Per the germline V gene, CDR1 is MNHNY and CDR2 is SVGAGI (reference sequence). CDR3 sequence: CASSSGRGPYEQYF. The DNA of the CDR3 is TGTGCCAGCAGTTCCGGACGGGGTCCCTACGAGCAGTATTTC.